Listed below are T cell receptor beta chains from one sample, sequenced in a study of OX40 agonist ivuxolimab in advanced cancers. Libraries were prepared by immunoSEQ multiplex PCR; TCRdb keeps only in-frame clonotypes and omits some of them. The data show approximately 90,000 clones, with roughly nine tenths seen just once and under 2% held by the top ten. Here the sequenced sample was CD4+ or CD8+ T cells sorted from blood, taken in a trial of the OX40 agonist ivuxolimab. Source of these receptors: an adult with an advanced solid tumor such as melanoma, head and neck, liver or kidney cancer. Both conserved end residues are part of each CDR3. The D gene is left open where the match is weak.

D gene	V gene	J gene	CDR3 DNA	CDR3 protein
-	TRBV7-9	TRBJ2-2	TGTGCCAGCAGCTTAGACGACAGAAAAACCGGGGAGCTGTTTTTT	CASSLDDRKTGELFF
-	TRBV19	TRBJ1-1	TGTGCCAGTAGCAAGTTGGGGGGCGTAAAGACTGAAGCTTTCTTT	CASSKLGGVKTEAFF
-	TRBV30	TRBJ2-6	TGTGCCTGGAAAGCAGGGGCCAACGTCCTGACTTTC	CAWKAGANVLTF
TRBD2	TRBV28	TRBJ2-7	TGTGCCAGCAGTTCTGCGTTCCTTAGCGGGAGGGCCTACTACGAGCAGTACTTC	CASSSAFLSGRAYYEQYF
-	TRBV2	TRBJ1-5	TGTGCCAGCAAACCGGGACGGCAATACCTGTGGTCTTTT	CASKPGRQYLWSF
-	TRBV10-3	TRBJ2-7	TGTGCCATCAGTCCGAACATCGGGACGTCGGCCTACGAGCAGTACTTC	CAISPNIGTSAYEQYF
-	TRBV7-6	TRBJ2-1	TGTGCCAGCAGCTTAGCTACGGGCTCCTACAATGAGCAGTTCTTC	CASSLATGSYNEQFF
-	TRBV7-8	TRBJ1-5	TGTGCCAGCAGCCGTATTCGGACGGGGGGGAATCAGCCCCAGCATTTT	CASSRIRTGGNQPQHF
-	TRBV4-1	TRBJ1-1	TGCGCCAGCAGCCAAGGTAGGTCCGACGGCACTGAAGCTTTCTTT	CASSQGRSDGTEAFF
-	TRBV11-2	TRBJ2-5	TGTGCCAGCAGCAACCGGATGGGTGGAAACCAAGAGACCCAGTACTTC	CASSNRMGGNQETQYF